This T cell receptor (beta chain) was captured by sequencing in a study of T cell changes during pregnancy in multiple sclerosis. Sequenced by immunoSEQ multiplex PCR; TCRdb stores in-frame clones only, minus some. There are some 46,000 clones in the sample; roughly nine tenths occur only once, and 0.39% lies in the top ten. The CDR3 covers 16 residues. Germline CDR1 and CDR2: LNHNV and YYDKDF (reference sequence). Trimming removed 0 bases from V and 11 bases from J; junction bases left unmatched: 13. The rearrangement links TRBV15 to TRBJ1-2; 9 bases are shared with TRBD1. The receptor was isolated from a female donor with multiple sclerosis, enrolled in a pregnancy study. Source: CD4+ T cells from peripheral blood mononuclear cells, taken after pregnancy. CDR3 sequence: CATSRDQSRTGVGYTF. The CDR3 DNA follows: TGTGCCACCAGCAGAGATCAGTCTAGGACAGGGGTCGGGTACACCTTC. Together with reference TRBV15 and TRBJ1-2, the CDR3 gives the full variable domain: DAMVIQNPRYQVTQFGKPVTLSCSQTLNHNVMYWYQQKSSQAPKLLFHYYDKDFNNEADTPDNFQSRRPNTSFCFLDIRSPGLGDTAMYLCATSRDQSRTGVGYTFGSGTRLTVV.